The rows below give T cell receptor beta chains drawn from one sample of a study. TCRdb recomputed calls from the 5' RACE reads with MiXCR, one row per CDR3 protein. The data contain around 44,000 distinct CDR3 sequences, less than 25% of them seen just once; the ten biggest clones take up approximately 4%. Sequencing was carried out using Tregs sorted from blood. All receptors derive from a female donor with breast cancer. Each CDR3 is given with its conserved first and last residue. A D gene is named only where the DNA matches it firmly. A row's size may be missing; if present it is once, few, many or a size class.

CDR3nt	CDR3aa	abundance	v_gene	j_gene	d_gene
TGCGCCAGCAGTGTACAGGGGATGAACACTGAAGCTTTCTTT	CASSVQGMNTEAFF	many	TRBV4-1	TRBJ1-1	TRBD1
TGTGCCAGCAGCCCCGGACAGGGGTGGGTAGGTTACACCTTC	CASSPGQGWVGYTF	many	TRBV5-6	TRBJ1-2	TRBD1
TGTGCCAGCAGTGAAGGCTCGGGACTAGCGGCCTACGAGCAGTACTTC	CASSEGSGLAAYEQYF	many	TRBV6-1	TRBJ2-7	TRBD2
TGCAGCGCCGGGGCTAGAGATAAGGATACGCAGTATTTT	CSAGARDKDTQYF	-	TRBV29-1	TRBJ2-3	-
TGCAGCGTTTATTGGAGAAATGAGCAGTTCTTC	CSVYWRNEQFF	many	TRBV29-1	TRBJ2-1	-
TGCAGTGCTACGCGGGAGTTCTCCTACGAGCAGTACTTC	CSATREFSYEQYF	-	TRBV20-1	TRBJ2-7	TRBD2
TGTGCCAGCAGTGGGACGTCGTTAGCGGGAGGGTTCTTTGGCGAGCAGTACTTC	CASSGTSLAGGFFGEQYF	many	TRBV12-3/TRBV12-4	TRBJ2-7	TRBD2
TGTGCCAGCAGTCCTAGACTAGCGCCCTCGAATGAGCAGTTCTTC	CASSPRLAPSNEQFF	few	TRBV28	TRBJ2-1	TRBD2
TGTGCCAGCAGTTTTCTCAGAAAAAGTACCAACTTCTATAATTCACCCCTCCACTTT	CASSFLRKSTNFYNSPLHF	many	TRBV6-6	TRBJ1-6	-
TGTGCCAGCAGTATCACAGGGGGGATTGAAGCTTTCTTT	CASSITGGIEAFF	many	TRBV28	TRBJ1-1	TRBD1
TGTGCCAGCAGTTACTACGGCGAGCAGTACTTC	CASSYYGEQYF	many	TRBV6-2/TRBV6-3	TRBJ2-7	-
TGTGCCAGCAGTGATGGGACGGGGGCGAGTTCACCCCTCCACTTT	CASSDGTGASSPLHF	-	TRBV6-1	TRBJ1-6	-
TGTGCCAGCAGCCAAGAGTACTATAGCGGGAGCCGAGACGGGGAGCTGTTTTTT	CASSQEYYSGSRDGELFF	-	TRBV4-2	TRBJ2-2	TRBD2
TGTGCCAGCAGTCCTACCCTCAGACAGGGTGGCACAGATACGCAGTATTTT	CASSPTLRQGGTDTQYF	many	TRBV12-3/TRBV12-4	TRBJ2-3	TRBD1
TGTGCCTGGAGTGTACTATTTTCGGATACGCAGTATTTT	CAWSVLFSDTQYF	few	TRBV30	TRBJ2-3	-
TGCAGTGCCGCACCAGCAGGGTCTGGAAACACCATATATTTT	CSAAPAGSGNTIYF	-	TRBV20-1	TRBJ1-3	-
TGTGCCAGCAGTTTAGAACGGGCAGGCCAAGAGACCCAGTACTTC	CASSLERAGQETQYF	many	TRBV28	TRBJ2-5	-
TGTGCCAGCAGCTTCAGGGACCTAGAAGGCGAGCAGTTCTTC	CASSFRDLEGEQFF	few	TRBV3-1	TRBJ2-1	-
TGTGCCAGCAGAACCCGGGGACCGGTTAATTCACCCCTCCACTTT	CASRTRGPVNSPLHF	few	TRBV12-3/TRBV12-4	TRBJ1-6	-
TGCGCCAGCAGCTTGGGGGACAAAGAAAACATTCAGTACTTC	CASSLGDKENIQYF	-	TRBV5-1	TRBJ2-4	-
TGTGCCAGCAGCCCTTGGATGAACACTGAAGCTTTCTTT	CASSPWMNTEAFF	many	TRBV3-1	TRBJ1-1	-
TGTGCCAGCAGCCAAGTCTCGGGACAGGATAATGGCTACACCTTC	CASSQVSGQDNGYTF	-	TRBV4-2	TRBJ1-2	TRBD1
TGTGCCAGCAGTCTTCGGGACGGCGCCACAGATACGCAGTATTTT	CASSLRDGATDTQYF	few	TRBV28	TRBJ2-3	-
TGTGCCAGCAGTTACCCCCCGGCAGGGGGCAATCAGCCCCAGCATTTT	CASSYPPAGGNQPQHF	-	TRBV6-2/TRBV6-3	TRBJ1-5	-
TGTGCCAGCAGTCCGACGGGATACCTGGGTGGCTACACCTTC	CASSPTGYLGGYTF	many	TRBV27	TRBJ1-2	-
TGTGCCAGCAGCTTAAAGGCGTTGGCGACGCAGTATTTT	CASSLKALATQYF	few	TRBV7-2	TRBJ2-3	-
TGTGCCAGCAGGTCCTTGGGGGCCAACTACGGGCAGTACTTC	CASRSLGANYGQYF	-	TRBV28	TRBJ2-7	-
TGTGCCAGCAGCTCTAGCGGGAGGGCGGATGAGCAGTTCTTC	CASSSSGRADEQFF	-	TRBV2	TRBJ2-1	TRBD2
TGCGCCAGCAGCTTGGGATCCAACCACTACAATGAGCAGTTCTTC	CASSLGSNHYNEQFF	-	TRBV5-1	TRBJ2-1	-
TGTGCCAGCAGGGGGCAGGGAAACACAGATACGCAGTATTTT	CASRGQGNTDTQYF	-	TRBV7-9	TRBJ2-3	-
TGTGCCAGCAGTCTCGGACAGGAGAACACTGAAGCTTTCTTT	CASSLGQENTEAFF	-	TRBV6-6	TRBJ1-1	TRBD1
TGTGCCAGCAGCATCGCTACCTTTACTAGCGCCATTAACACAGATACGCAGTATTTT	CASSIATFTSAINTDTQYF	few	TRBV5-5	TRBJ2-3	TRBD2
TGTGCCAGCAGCCAGGGAGCGGGGGTGGATGAGCAGTTCTTC	CASSQGAGVDEQFF	few	TRBV3-1	TRBJ2-1	TRBD2
TGTGCCAGCAGCTTAGGGGACAGAAGCACAGATACGCAGTATTTT	CASSLGDRSTDTQYF	many	TRBV5-4	TRBJ2-3	TRBD1
TGTGCCAGCAGCCCCGCTGGGGGTATGGTTGAGACCCAGTACTTC	CASSPAGGMVETQYF	few	TRBV9	TRBJ2-5	-
TGCGCCAGCAGCCCTCGCGTGGGGGGCGGGACAGATACGCAGTATTTT	CASSPRVGGGTDTQYF	few	TRBV4-1	TRBJ2-3	-
TGTGCCAGCAGTTGGGGGACATCTACTCAGTATTTT	CASSWGTSTQYF	few	TRBV28	TRBJ2-3	-
TGTGCCAGCAGCCAAGGGACCAATGAGCAGTTCTTC	CASSQGTNEQFF	many	TRBV3-1	TRBJ2-1	-
TGTGCCAGCAGCTTGGCGGACGGCCTTTTCGAGCAGTACTTC	CASSLADGLFEQYF	many	TRBV5-6	TRBJ2-7	-
TGTGCCATCATCAGGTCGACAGGGGGCTACGAGCAGTACTTC	CAIIRSTGGYEQYF	medium-sized	TRBV27	TRBJ2-7	TRBD1
TGTGCCAGCAGTAGTCGGGGAATAAGTGGCTACACCTTC	CASSSRGISGYTF	few	TRBV6-5	TRBJ1-2	-
TGCGCCAGCAGCCAAGCGGACAGCCCCGGGGCCGAGCAGTACTTC	CASSQADSPGAEQYF	-	TRBV4-1	TRBJ2-7	-
TGTGCCAGCAGTTACCGCGGGGATGAGCAGTTATTC	CASSYRGDEQLF	-	TRBV6-5	TRBJ2-1	-
TGTGCCAGCAGTTTATCGCGGAATCAGCCCCAGCATTTT	CASSLSRNQPQHF	-	TRBV27	TRBJ1-5	-
TGCGCCAGCAGCTCTTCACCGGGCTACGAGCAGTACTTC	CASSSSPGYEQYF	many	TRBV5-1	TRBJ2-7	-
TGCGCCAGCAGCTTGGAGTTTGGTGATGAGCAGTTCTTC	CASSLEFGDEQFF	few	TRBV5-1	TRBJ2-1	-
TGTGCCAGCAGCCAAGACGCCGCCGCGGGGGCAACAGATACGCAGTATTTT	CASSQDAAAGATDTQYF	-	TRBV3-1	TRBJ2-3	-
TGCAGCGTTGAACCAGCGGGAGAGTCCTACGAGCAGTACTTC	CSVEPAGESYEQYF	many	TRBV29-1	TRBJ2-7	TRBD2
TGTGCCAGCTCGCACGGACAGGGCGAGGGGAATGAAAAACTGTTTTTT	CASSHGQGEGNEKLFF	-	TRBV18	TRBJ1-4	TRBD1
TGTGCCAGCACCTTGGAATTCACCGGGGAGCTGTTTTTT	CASTLEFTGELFF	many	TRBV28	TRBJ2-2	-
TGCGCCAGCAGCTTGGAAGGACTCCAAGAGACCCAGTACTTC	CASSLEGLQETQYF	-	TRBV5-1	TRBJ2-5	-
TGTGCCAGCAGCCAAGATATTGGAGGGGCAACATTTTCGAACTATGGCTACACCTTC	CASSQDIGGATFSNYGYTF	few	TRBV4-2	TRBJ1-2	-